Shown below are 5 T cell receptor beta chains from a single sample sequenced in a study of graft-versus-host responses after intestinal transplantation. Produced via immunoSEQ multiplex PCR; TCRdb's table is partial and in-frame only. The table records around 92,000 clones, 86% of them present only once. This material consisted of PBMCs, taken 255 days after intestinal transplant. Every receptor here comes from a human patient who received an intestinal transplant, so some T cells may come from the graft donor.

This clone was observed a single time. The chain joins TRBV28 to TRBJ2-3; 9 nucleotides match TRBD2. V gave up 2 bases and J gave up 0 bases; unmatched junction bases: 0. This CDR3 has 15 residues. Germline-derived CDR1 and CDR2 are MDHEN and SYDVKM. DNA of the CDR3: TGTGCCAGCAGTTTAGCGGGAGGGAGCACAGATACGCAGTATTTT. Translating gives CASSLAGGSTDTQYF.

V is TRBV25-1 and J is TRBJ1-4; D not certain. V dropped 3 bases and J dropped 8 bases, with 16 bases sitting between them. Per germline, CDR1 MGHDK and CDR2 SYGVNS. The length of the CDR3 is 15 residues. This chain's CDR3 is CASSDGWRYPEKLFF. The CDR3 region has the DNA TGTGCCAGCAGTGACGGGTGGAGATATCCCGAAAAACTGTTTTTT.

The chain couples TRBV5-1 to TRBJ2-1; D perhaps matches TRBD2 (7 bases). The CDR3 spans 19 residues. The V and J ends lost 4 bases and 0 bases respectively, with 23 bases between them. Germline V gene sequence: CDR1 SGHRS, CDR2 YFSETQ. The CDR3 spells CASSRRGSIEQGSYNEQFF. The CDR3 nucleotides are TGCGCCAGCAGCCGGCGGGGGTCTATAGAACAGGGCTCCTACAATGAGCAGTTCTTC.

The chain links TRBV29-1 to TRBJ1-3, with a tentative D call TRBD1 (6 bases). The CDR3 loop spans 12 amino acids. The germline V and J ends were trimmed by 3 bases and 6 bases, with 9 bases remaining between them. CDR1 SQVTM and CDR2 ANQGSEA come from the germline V gene. The CDR3 DNA follows: TGCAGCGTTGATCAGGGGAAAAACACCATATATTTT. Translating gives CSVDQGKNTIYF. The whole variable domain, remainder taken from reference TRBV29-1 and TRBJ1-3, is SAVISQKPSRDICQRGTSLTIQCQVDSQVTMMFWYRQQPGQSLTLIATANQGSEATYESGFVIDKFPISRPNLTFSTLTVSNMSPEDSSIYLCSVDQGKNTIYFGEGSWLTVV.

The chain combines TRBV7-9 with TRBJ2-4; TRBD1 is a possible D gene (5 bases). The V gene lost 1 base and the J gene lost 0 bases, with 16 bases spanning the gap. Germline V CDR1 and CDR2: SEHNR, FQNEAQ (reference sequence). The CDR3 covers 18 residues. CDR3 protein: CASSLVPGITLAKNIQYF. The DNA of the CDR3 is TGTGCCAGCAGCTTAGTCCCAGGGATTACTTTAGCCAAAAACATTCAGTACTTC.